These 13 T cell receptor beta chains were all obtained from the same sample, sequenced in a study of shared clonotypes between healthy human individuals. Here immunoSEQ multiplex PCR was the method, and the copy in TCRdb shows in-frame clones only, minus some. The data hold just over 2,000,000 clones, with roughly 94% observed a single time. Sequencing was done on a sample of naive CD4+ T cells sorted from blood. Subset of the sample: CD45RA+ positively selected. These receptors all come from a man younger than 35 in good health.

J is TRBJ2-1 and V is TRBV28; D perhaps matches TRBD1 (6 bases). Trimming removed 6 bases at V and 6 bases at J, with 18 bases between. Germline CDR1 reads MDHEN; CDR2 reads SYDVKM. The CDR3 sequence is 15 residues long. The CDR3, as DNA: TGTGCCAGCAGCCTGGGGGCCGTGGCCGGCAATGAGCAGTTCTTC. Translated: CASSLGAVAGNEQFF.

V gene TRBV4-1 combines with J gene TRBJ1-3; 9 nucleotides agree with TRBD1. The CDR3 runs to 17 residues. Germline-derived CDR1 and CDR2 are MGHRA and YSYEKL. Unmatched junction bases numbered 3, after V lost 0 bases and J lost 0 bases. The CDR3 spells CASSQEGQGNSGNTIYF. The CDR3 region has the DNA TGCGCCAGCAGCCAAGAAGGACAGGGGAACTCTGGAAACACCATATATTTT.

This sequence joins TRBV5-1 and TRBJ2-5; 9 bases are a match to TRBD2. Germline-derived CDR1 and CDR2 are SGHRS and YFSETQ. V trimming: 2 bases; J trimming: 2 bases; junction bases outside the gene matches: 7. CDR3 size: 16 residues. This CDR3 is CASSFSSGGSQETQYF. CDR3 DNA: TGCGCCAGCAGCTTTAGTAGCGGGGGATCTCAAGAGACCCAGTACTTC.

The V and J genes are TRBV7-8 and TRBJ2-2, with 9 bases that match TRBD1. Per the germline V gene, CDR1 is SGHVS and CDR2 is FQNEAQ. This CDR3 comprises 15 residues. Trimming removed 6 bases from V and 3 bases from J; junction bases left unmatched: 5. The CDR3 nucleotides are TGTGCCAGCAGACGGACAGGGGCGGACACCGGGGAGCTGTTTTTT. Its protein product is CASRRTGADTGELFF.

J is TRBJ1-1 and V is TRBV7-8, with a tentative D call TRBD1 (6 bases). V shed 7 bases and J shed 0 bases, with 12 bases lying between them. The CDR3 has 14 residues. CDR1 and CDR2 (germline): SGHVS, FQNEAQ. Written as DNA, the CDR3 is TGTGCCAGCATGGAGACAGGACTGAACACTGAAGCTTTCTTT. As protein: CASMETGLNTEAFF.

The chain carries TRBV7-2 and TRBJ2-6; D is unresolved. The germline V and J ends were trimmed by 2 bases and 2 bases, with 7 bases remaining between them. Germline V gene sequence: CDR1 SGHTA, CDR2 FQGNSA. The CDR3 spans 15 residues. The CDR3 region has the DNA TGTGCCAGCAGCTTATGGCGAACTGGGGCCAACGTCCTGACTTTC. It specifies CASSLWRTGANVLTF.

Written as DNA, the CDR3 is TGTGCCAGCAGCTCAGTGGGACTGCTGAACACCGGGGAGCTGTTTTTT. This sequence encodes CASSSVGLLNTGELFF. V usage is TRBV7-2 and J usage is TRBJ2-2, with D possibly TRBD2 on 6 matching bases. V lost 4 bases and J 1 base, leaving 13 bases between the germline ends. CDR3 size: 16 residues. Germline V gives CDR1 SGHTA, CDR2 FQGNSA.

Details on this clone: Other DNA sequences in this sample translate to the same CDR3. The chain links TRBV18 to TRBJ2-4; D is uncertain. CDR1 is KGHSH and CDR2 is LQKENI in the germline V gene. V lost 3 bases and J lost 0, with 3 bases in between. CDR3 length: 13 residues. The CDR3 region is CASSPLAKNIQYF. DNA of the CDR3: TGTGCCAGCTCACCCCTAGCCAAAAACATTCAGTACTTC.

J is TRBJ2-2 and V is TRBV5-1; 7 bases map to TRBD1. Germline lookup yields CDR1 SGHRS and CDR2 YFSETQ. There are 18 residues in the CDR3. Trimming took 2 bases from V and 2 from J; bases not matched to a gene: 12. CDR3 nucleotide sequence: TGCGCCAGCAGCTTTGGTATTAGACAGGGCATAAACACCGGGGAGCTGTTTTTT. Its translation is CASSFGIRQGINTGELFF.

This chain joins TRBV5-1 and TRBJ1-1; TRBD1 is a possible D gene (5 bases). This CDR3 comprises 15 residues. V was shortened by 0 bases and J by 3 bases, with 12 bases between the two germline ends. CDR1 and CDR2 (germline): SGHRS, YFSETQ. The CDR3 DNA sequence: TGCGCCAGCAGCTTGGGGGCAGGGCTGGACACTGAAGCTTTCTTT. It codes for CASSLGAGLDTEAFF.

The CDR3: CASSFRQGGDEQFF. The CDR3 nucleotides are TGTGCCAGCAGTTTCCGACAGGGTGGCGATGAGCAGTTCTTC. The chain couples TRBV28 to TRBJ2-1; 7 bases line up with TRBD1. The CDR3 loop spans 14 amino acids. The V segment lost 3 bases and the J segment 8 bases; nucleotides outside the gene matches: 7. Germline assignment: CDR1 MDHEN and CDR2 SYDVKM.

The chain uses TRBV6-6 and TRBJ1-1; D possibly corresponds to TRBD1 (6 bases). Germline CDR1 and CDR2: MNHNY and SVGAGI (reference sequence). Trimming removed 6 bases from V and 3 bases from J, with 17 bases in between. The length of the CDR3 is 15 residues. The CDR3 bases are TGTGCCAGCAGGGGTGTGGGGGCAGGGGACACTGAAGCTTTCTTT. Residues: CASRGVGAGDTEAFF.

The CDR3 DNA reads as TGCGCCAGCAGCTCCGGCGGGGGCTGGTCAGATACGCAGTATTTT. This codes for CASSSGGGWSDTQYF. The chain uses TRBV5-1 and TRBJ2-3; possibly TRBD2 for D (7 bases). CDR3 length: 15 amino acids. Germline lookup yields CDR1 SGHRS and CDR2 YFSETQ. Trimming took off 3 bases at V and 4 bases at J, with 15 bases between the two ends. Variable domain in full (rest from reference TRBV5-1 and TRBJ2-3): KAGVTQTPRYLIKTRGQQVTLSCSPISGHRSVSWYQQTPGQGLQFLFEYFSETQRNKGNFPGRFSGRQFSNSRSEMNVSTLELGDSALYLCASSSGGGWSDTQYFGPGTRLTVL.